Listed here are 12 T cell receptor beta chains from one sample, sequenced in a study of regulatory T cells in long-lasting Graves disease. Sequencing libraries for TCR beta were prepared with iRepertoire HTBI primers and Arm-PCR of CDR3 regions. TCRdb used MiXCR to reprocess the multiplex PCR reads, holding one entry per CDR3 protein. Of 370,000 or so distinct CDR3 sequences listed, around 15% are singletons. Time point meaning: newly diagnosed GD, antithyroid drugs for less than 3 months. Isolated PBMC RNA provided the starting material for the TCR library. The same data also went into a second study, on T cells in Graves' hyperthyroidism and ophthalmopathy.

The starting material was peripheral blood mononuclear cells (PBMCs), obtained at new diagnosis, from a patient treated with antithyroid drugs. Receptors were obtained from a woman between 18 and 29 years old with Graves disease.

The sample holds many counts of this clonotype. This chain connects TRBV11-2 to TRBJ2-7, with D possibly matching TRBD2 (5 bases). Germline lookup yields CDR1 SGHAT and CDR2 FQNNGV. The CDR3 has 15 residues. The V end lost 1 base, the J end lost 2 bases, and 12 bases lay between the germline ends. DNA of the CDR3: TGTGCCAGCAGCTTAGCGGGCGGCGGGCCCTACGAGCAGTACTTC. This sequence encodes CASSLAGGGPYEQYF. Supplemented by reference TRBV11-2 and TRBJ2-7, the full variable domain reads EAGVAQSPRYKIIEKRQSVAFWCNPISGHATLYWYQQILGQGPKLLIQFQNNGVVDDSQLPKDRFSAERLKGVDSTLKIQPAKLEDSAVYLCASSLAGGGPYEQYFGPGTRLTVT.

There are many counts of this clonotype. The chain's CDR3 is CASSPPRQVGPPWTQYF. Here the CDR3 DNA reads TGTGCCAGCAGCCCCCCACGACAGGTTGGCCCCCCATGGACCCAGTACTTC. The V and J genes are TRBV3-1 and TRBJ2-5; tentative D call: TRBD1 (6 bases). The CDR3 length is 17 residues. The germline V gene has CDR1 LGHDT and CDR2 YNNKEL (reference sequence). The V end was cut by 4 bases, the J end by 7 bases, with 25 bases between.

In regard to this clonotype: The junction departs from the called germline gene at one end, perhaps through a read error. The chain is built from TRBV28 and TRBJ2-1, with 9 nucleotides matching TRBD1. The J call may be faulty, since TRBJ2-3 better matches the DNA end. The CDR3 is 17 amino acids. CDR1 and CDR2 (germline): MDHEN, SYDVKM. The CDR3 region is CASSQDSPGQGRDTQYF. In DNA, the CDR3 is TGCGCCAGCAGCCAAGATTCACCGGGACAGGGAAGAGATACGCAGTATTTT.

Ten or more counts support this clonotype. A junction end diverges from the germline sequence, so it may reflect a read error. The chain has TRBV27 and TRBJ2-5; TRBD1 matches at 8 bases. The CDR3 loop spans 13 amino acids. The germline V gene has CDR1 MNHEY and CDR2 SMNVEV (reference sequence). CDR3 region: CASSLSAPGQAPF. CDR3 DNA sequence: TGTGCCAGCAGTTTATCGGCACCGGGACAGGCGCCCTTC.

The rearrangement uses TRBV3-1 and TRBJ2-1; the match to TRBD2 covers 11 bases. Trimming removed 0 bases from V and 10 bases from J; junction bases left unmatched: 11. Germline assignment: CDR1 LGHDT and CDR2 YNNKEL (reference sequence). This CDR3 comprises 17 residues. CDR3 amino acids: CASSQETGLAGTGEQFF. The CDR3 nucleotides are TGTGCCAGCAGCCAAGAGACAGGACTAGCGGGTACAGGGGAGCAGTTCTTC.

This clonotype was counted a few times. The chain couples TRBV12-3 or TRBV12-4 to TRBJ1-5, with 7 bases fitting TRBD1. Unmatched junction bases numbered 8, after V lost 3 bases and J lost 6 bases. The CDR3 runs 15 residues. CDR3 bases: TGTGCCAGCAGTTTGCGTGACAGGGTTGGTCAGCCCCAGCATTTT. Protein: CASSLRDRVGQPQHF.

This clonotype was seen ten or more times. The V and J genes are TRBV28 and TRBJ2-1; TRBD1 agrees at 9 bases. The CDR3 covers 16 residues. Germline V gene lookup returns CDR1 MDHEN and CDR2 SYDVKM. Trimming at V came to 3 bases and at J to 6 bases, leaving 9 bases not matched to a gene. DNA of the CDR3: TGTGCCAGCAGTTTCCTGACAGGGGGGTTGTTCAATGAGCAGTTCTTC. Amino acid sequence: CASSFLTGGLFNEQFF.

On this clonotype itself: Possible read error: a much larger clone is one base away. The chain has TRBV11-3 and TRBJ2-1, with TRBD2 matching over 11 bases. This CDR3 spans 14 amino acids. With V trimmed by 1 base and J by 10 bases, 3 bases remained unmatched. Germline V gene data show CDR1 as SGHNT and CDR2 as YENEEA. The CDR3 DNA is TGTGCCAGCAGCTTAGGCGGGACTAGCGGCGAGCAGTTCTTC. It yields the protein CASSLGGTSGEQFF.

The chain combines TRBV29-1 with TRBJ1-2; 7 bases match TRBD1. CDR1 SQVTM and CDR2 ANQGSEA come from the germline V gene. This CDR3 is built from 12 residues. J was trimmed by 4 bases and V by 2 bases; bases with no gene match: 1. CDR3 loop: CSVEYRGYGYTF. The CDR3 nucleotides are TGCAGCGTTGAATACAGGGGCTATGGCTACACCTTC.

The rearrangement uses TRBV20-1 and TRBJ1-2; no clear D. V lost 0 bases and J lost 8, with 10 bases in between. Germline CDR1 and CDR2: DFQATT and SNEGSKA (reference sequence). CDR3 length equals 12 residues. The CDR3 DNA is TGCAGTGCTAGAGATCAAAAAGCCGGCTACACCTTC. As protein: CSARDQKAGYTF.

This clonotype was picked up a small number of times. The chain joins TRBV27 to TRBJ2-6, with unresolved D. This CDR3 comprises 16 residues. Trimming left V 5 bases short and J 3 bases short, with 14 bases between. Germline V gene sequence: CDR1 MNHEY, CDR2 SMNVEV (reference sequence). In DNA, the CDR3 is TGTGCCAGCAGTGGCCGGTTTTTGGGTGGGGCCAACGTCCTGACTTTC. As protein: CASSGRFLGGANVLTF.

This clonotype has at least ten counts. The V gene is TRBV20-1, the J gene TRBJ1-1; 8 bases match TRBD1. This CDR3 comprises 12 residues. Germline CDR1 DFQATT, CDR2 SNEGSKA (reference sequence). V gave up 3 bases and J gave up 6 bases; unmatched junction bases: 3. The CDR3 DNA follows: TGCAGTGCTAGGGACAGGGTTGCTGAAGCTTTCTTT. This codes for CSARDRVAEAFF.